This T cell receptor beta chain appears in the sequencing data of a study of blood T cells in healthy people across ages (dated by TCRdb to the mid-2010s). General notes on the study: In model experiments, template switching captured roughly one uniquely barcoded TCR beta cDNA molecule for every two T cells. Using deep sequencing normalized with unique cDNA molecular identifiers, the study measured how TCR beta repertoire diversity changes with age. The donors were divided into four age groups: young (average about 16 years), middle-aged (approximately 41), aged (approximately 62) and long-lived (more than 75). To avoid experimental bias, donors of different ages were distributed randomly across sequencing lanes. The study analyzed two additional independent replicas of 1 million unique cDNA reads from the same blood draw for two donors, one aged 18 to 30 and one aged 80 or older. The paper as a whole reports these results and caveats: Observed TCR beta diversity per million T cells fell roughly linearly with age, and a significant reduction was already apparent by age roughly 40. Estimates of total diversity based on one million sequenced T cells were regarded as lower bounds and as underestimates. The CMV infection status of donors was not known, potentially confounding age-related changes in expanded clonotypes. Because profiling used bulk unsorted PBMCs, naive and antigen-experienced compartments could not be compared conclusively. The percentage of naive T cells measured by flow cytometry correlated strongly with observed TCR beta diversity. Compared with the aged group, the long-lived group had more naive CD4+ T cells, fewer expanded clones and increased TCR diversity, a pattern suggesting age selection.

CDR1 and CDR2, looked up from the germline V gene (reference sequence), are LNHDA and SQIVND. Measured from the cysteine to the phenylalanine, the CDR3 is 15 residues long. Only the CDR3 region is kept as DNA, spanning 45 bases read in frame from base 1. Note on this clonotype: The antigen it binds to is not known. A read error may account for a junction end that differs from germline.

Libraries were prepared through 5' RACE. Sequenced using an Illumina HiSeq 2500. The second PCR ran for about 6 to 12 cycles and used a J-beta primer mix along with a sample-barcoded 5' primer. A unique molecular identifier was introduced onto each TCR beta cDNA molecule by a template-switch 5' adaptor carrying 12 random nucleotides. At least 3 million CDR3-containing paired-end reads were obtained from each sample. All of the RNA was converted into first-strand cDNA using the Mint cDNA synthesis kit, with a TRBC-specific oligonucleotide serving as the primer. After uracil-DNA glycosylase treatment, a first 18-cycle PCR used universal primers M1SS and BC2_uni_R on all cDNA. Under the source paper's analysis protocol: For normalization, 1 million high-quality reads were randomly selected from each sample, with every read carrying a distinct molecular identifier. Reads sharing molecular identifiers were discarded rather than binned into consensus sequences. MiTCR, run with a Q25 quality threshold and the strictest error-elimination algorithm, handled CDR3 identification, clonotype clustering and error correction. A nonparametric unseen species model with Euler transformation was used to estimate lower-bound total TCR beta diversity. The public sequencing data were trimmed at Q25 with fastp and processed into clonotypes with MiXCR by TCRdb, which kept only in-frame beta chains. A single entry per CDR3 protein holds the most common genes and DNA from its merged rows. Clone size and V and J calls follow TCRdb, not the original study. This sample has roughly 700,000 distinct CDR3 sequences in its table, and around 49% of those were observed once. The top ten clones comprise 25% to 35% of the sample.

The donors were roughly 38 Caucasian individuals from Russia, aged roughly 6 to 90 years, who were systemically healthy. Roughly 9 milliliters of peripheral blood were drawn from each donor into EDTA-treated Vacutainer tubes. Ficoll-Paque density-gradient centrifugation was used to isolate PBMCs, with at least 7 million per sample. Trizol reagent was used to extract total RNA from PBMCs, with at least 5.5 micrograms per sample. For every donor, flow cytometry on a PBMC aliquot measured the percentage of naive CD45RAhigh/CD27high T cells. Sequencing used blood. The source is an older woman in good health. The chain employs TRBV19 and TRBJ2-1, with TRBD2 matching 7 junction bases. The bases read TGTGCCAGTAGTATCGGGGGGAGCTCCTACAATGAGCTGTACTTC. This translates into CASSIGGSSYNELYF. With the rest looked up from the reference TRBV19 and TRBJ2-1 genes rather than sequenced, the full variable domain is DGGITQSPKYLFRKEGQNVTLSCEQNLNHDAMYWYRQDPGQGLRLIYYSQIVNDFQKGDIAEGYSVSREKKESFPLTVTSAQKNPTAFYLCASSIGGSSYNELYFGPGTRLTVL.